The 3 T cell receptor beta chains given below trace back to one sample, sequenced in a study of PD-L1 blockade in urothelial cancer. Time point noted: peripheral blood 6 weeks after treatment start. Repertoires were generated with immunoSEQ multiplex PCR, while TCRdb's copy carries only in-frame clones and drops some. The profile shows around 38,000 clones, about 88% of them singletons. The input for sequencing was PBMCs, taken around atezolizumab (anti-PD-L1) treatment. The receptors were gathered from a man between 60 and 70 years old with urothelial cancer.

The J gene is TRBJ1-6, the V gene TRBV7-2, with 7 bases matching TRBD1. The CDR3 length is 15 residues. Looked up from germline, CDR1 is SGHTA and CDR2 is FQGNSA. After removal of 2 bases from V and 13 bases from J, the junction contained 11 bases not matched to a gene. CDR3 nucleotides: TGTGCCAGCAGCTTATCTACAGGGGCCCTTGGGCCCCTCCACTTT. This sequence encodes CASSLSTGALGPLHF.

The rearrangement links TRBV7-9 to TRBJ1-5; 7 nucleotides match TRBD1. V shed 1 base and J 7 bases; nucleotides not matched to a gene: 4. This CDR3 has 14 amino acids. Germline V CDR1 and CDR2: SEHNR, FQNEAQ (reference sequence). CDR3 coding DNA: TGTGCCAGCAGCTTAGGGCAGGGGGAACAGCCCCAGCATTTT. Translated, it gives CASSLGQGEQPQHF.

The CDR3 loop is CASSPRLLAASYNEQFF. The CDR3 DNA reads TGTGCCAGCAGCCCCCGTCTTCTAGCGGCGTCATACAATGAGCAGTTCTTC. The gene calls are TRBV9 and TRBJ2-1; 7 bases are a match to TRBD2. CDR1 SGDLS and CDR2 YYNGEE come from the germline V gene. This CDR3 spans 17 amino acids. V lost 4 bases to trimming and J lost 4 bases; unmatched junction nucleotides: 14.